Shown below are 23 T cell receptor beta chains from a single sample sequenced in a study of post-analysis software for immune sequencing data. TCR beta cDNA libraries had unique molecular identifiers. Via MiXCR, TCRdb re-called the PCR reads, giving one row per CDR3 protein. Counted here are 550,000 to 700,000 distinct CDR3 sequences, 44% occurring once; the ten biggest clones make up 1.7%. These receptors' antigens are unknown. Study-wide findings and caveats: Higher frequency in patients than in controls was seen for about five TRBV segments, with TRBV5-6, TRBV5-1 and TRBV20-1 among them.

The sequencing input was blood. The receptors were gathered from a girl aged 5-17 years with multiple sclerosis.

About this clonotype: Without the conserved terminal phenylalanine or tryptophan, this CDR3 likely stems from a read error. The V call is TRBV12-3 or TRBV12-4, the J call TRBJ2-5; D not resolved. V was shortened by 4 bases and J by 5 bases, with 17 bases between the two germline ends. This CDR3 comprises 15 residues. The CDR3 is CASSSPRRLGETQYC. CDR3 nucleotides: TGTGCCAGCAGTTCCCCCCGACGACTGGGGGAGACCCAGTACTGC.

The chain joins TRBV2 to TRBJ2-7; 8 bases line up with TRBD1. The CDR3 is made up of 13 amino acids. The germline gives CDR1 SNHLY, CDR2 FYNNEI. Unmatched junction bases numbered 5, after V lost 8 bases and J lost 2 bases. CDR3 amino acids: CASGQGWTYEQYF. CDR3 DNA sequence: TGTGCCAGCGGACAGGGCTGGACCTACGAGCAGTACTTC. The full variable domain, in which reference TRBV2 and TRBJ2-7 provide the parts outside the CDR3, is EPEVTQTPSHQVTQMGQEVILRCVPISNHLYFYWYRQILGQKVEFLVSFYNNEISEKSEIFDDQFSVERPDGSNFTLKIRSTKLEDSAMYFCASGQGWTYEQYFGPGTRLTVT.

This clonotype was seen only a few times. J is TRBJ1-2 and V is TRBV12-3 or TRBV12-4, with 9 bases fitting TRBD1. Trimming took 6 bases from V and 7 from J; bases not matched to a gene: 3. The CDR3 is 12 amino acids. For the CDR3, the DNA is TGTGCCAGCAGGGGACAGGGCCGTGGCTACACCTTC. The encoded protein is CASRGQGRGYTF.

There are a few counts of this clonotype. V usage is TRBV5-1 and J usage is TRBJ1-4; D remains ambiguous. The CDR3 runs 15 residues. Germline loops: CDR1 SGHRS, CDR2 YFSETQ. The V gene lost 4 bases and the J gene lost 2 bases, with 12 bases spanning the gap. The CDR3 loop is CASSPGSTTNEKLFF. CDR3 nucleotide sequence: TGCGCCAGCAGCCCAGGTTCTACGACTAATGAAAAACTGTTTTTT.

There are a few counts of this clonotype. The V call is TRBV6-5, the J call TRBJ1-2; the D is unclear. CDR1 is MNHEY, CDR2 SVGAGI, per germline. The V end was cut by 0 bases, the J end by 10 bases, with 12 bases between. The CDR3 is 13 residues long. The CDR3 sequence is CASSYSSRFDYTF. In DNA form, the CDR3 reads TGTGCCAGCAGTTACTCGTCACGGTTCGACTACACCTTC.

With regard to this clonotype: Relative to the germline gene, one junction end is altered; a read error may explain this. The genes are TRBV7-9 and TRBJ2-1; TRBD2 aligns across 9 bases. The CDR3 has 16 residues. Germline loops: CDR1 SEHNR, CDR2 FQNEAQ (reference sequence). The CDR3 coding sequence is TGTGCCAACAGCTTAGAAGGGACTAGCCTTAACAATGAGCAGTTCTTC. Its translation: CANSLEGTSLNNEQFF. The full variable domain, completed using reference TRBV7-9 and TRBJ2-1, is DTGVSQNPRHKITKRGQNVTFRCDPISEHNRLYWYRQTLGQGPEFLTYFQNEAQLEKSRLLSDRFSAERPKGSFSTLEIQRTEQGDSAMYLCANSLEGTSLNNEQFFGPGTRLTVL.

This clonotype has only a few counts. The chain joins TRBV27 to TRBJ2-7, with TRBD1 identical over 7 bases. This CDR3 is built from 15 residues. The germline V gene has CDR1 MNHEY and CDR2 SMNVEV (reference sequence). With V trimmed by 7 bases and J by 0 bases, 9 bases remained unmatched. The CDR3 loop is CASKGTDLVSYEQYF. The CDR3 coding sequence is TGTGCCAGCAAAGGGACAGACCTTGTCTCCTACGAGCAGTACTTC.

This sequence joins TRBV4-1 and TRBJ1-1; 9 nucleotides match TRBD1. Germline trimming cut 4 bases from V and 7 bases from J; bases unmatched to any gene: 4. Germline V lookup: CDR1 MGHRA, CDR2 YSYEKL. This CDR3 contains 13 residues. As DNA, the CDR3 is TGCGCCAGCAGCCGGTGGGACAGGGTTGAAGCTTTCTTT. This translates into CASSRWDRVEAFF.

The count of this clonotype is one. This rearrangement joins TRBV6-1 to TRBJ1-2, with D perhaps matching TRBD1 (5 bases). V lost 6 bases, J lost 13 bases, and 12 bases lay in between. There are 10 residues in the CDR3. Germline CDR1 MNHNS, CDR2 SASEGT. CDR3 bases: TGTGCCAGCAGCGAGAGGGGATGCACCTTC. Translated: CASSERGCTF.

Only a few counts were recorded for this clonotype. The gene calls are TRBV27 and TRBJ2-7; D might be TRBD2 (6 bases). CDR3 size: 12 residues. V was trimmed by 5 bases and J by 9 bases, leaving 14 bases between them. Germline CDR1 MNHEY, CDR2 SMNVEV (reference sequence). The CDR3 DNA reads TGTGCCAGCAGTGGGCGCGGGGTGGGGCAGTACTTC. Translating gives CASSGRGVGQYF.

The chain uses TRBV18 and TRBJ1-2; D may be TRBD1 (5 bases). The germline CDR1 and CDR2 sequences are KGHSH and LQKENI. The CDR3 consists of 12 residues. V shed 1 base and J shed 5 bases, with 5 bases lying between them. CDR3 sequence: CASSPRQYGYTF. The CDR3 DNA reads TGTGCCAGCTCACCACGACAGTATGGCTACACCTTC.

The rearrangement joins TRBV2 to TRBJ1-2; perhaps TRBD1 as D (5 bases). This CDR3 is built from 18 residues. Trimming removed 6 bases from V and 2 bases from J, with 25 bases in between. Germline loops: CDR1 SNHLY, CDR2 FYNNEI. The CDR3 loop is CASSDDRSGAGLNYGYTF. CDR3 nucleotides: TGTGCCAGCAGCGACGACCGATCGGGAGCAGGGCTAAACTATGGCTACACCTTC.

J is TRBJ1-1 and V is TRBV4-1; D is ambiguous. CDR3 length equals 13 residues. Germline CDR1 MGHRA, CDR2 YSYEKL. V was clipped by 0 bases and J by 3 bases, with 5 bases between them. CDR3 loop: CASSQDSDTEAFF. CDR3 coding DNA: TGCGCCAGCAGCCAAGACAGTGACACTGAAGCTTTCTTT.

The CDR3 DNA is TGCAGCGTGACTAGCGGGAGGGTAAATGAGCAGTTCTTC. Translated, it gives CSVTSGRVNEQFF. This chain joins TRBV29-1 and TRBJ2-1; 14 bases are a match to TRBD2. With V trimmed by 6 bases and J by 7 bases, 2 bases remained unmatched. The CDR3 consists of 13 residues. Germline V lookup: CDR1 SQVTM, CDR2 ANQGSEA.

This clonotype was seen a few times. The J gene is TRBJ2-3, the V gene TRBV4-2; D call uncertain. Germline V gene lookup returns CDR1 LGHNA and CDR2 YNFKEQ. The CDR3 is 14 residues long. The ends were cut back, 1 base at V and 2 bases at J, with 7 bases in the middle. The CDR3 is CASSQASPTDTQYF. CDR3 sequence (DNA): TGTGCCAGCAGCCAAGCATCCCCCACAGATACGCAGTATTTT.

The chain has TRBV20-1 and TRBJ2-5, with D unclear. The CDR3 sequence is 14 residues long. The germline V gene has CDR1 DFQATT and CDR2 SNEGSKA (reference sequence). Trimming removed 1 base at V and 2 bases at J, with 11 bases between. This chain's CDR3 is CSARGTTKQETQYF. The CDR3 region has the DNA TGCAGTGCTAGAGGGACGACAAAACAAGAGACCCAGTACTTC.

The chain joins TRBV12-3 or TRBV12-4 to TRBJ1-2; tentatively, D is TRBD1 (5 bases). V was trimmed by 3 bases and J by 4 bases, leaving 12 bases between them. The CDR3 spans 14 residues. For the CDR3, the DNA is TGTGCCAGCAGTTTGGGGCAGGGAGGCTATGGCTACACCTTC. Translation: CASSLGQGGYGYTF.

This chain uses TRBV4-1 with TRBJ2-3; D is uncertain. V was trimmed by 5 bases and J by 0 bases, leaving 12 bases between them. This CDR3 has 15 residues. Germline CDR1 and CDR2: MGHRA and YSYEKL. The CDR3 DNA is TGCGCCAGCAGCTTGACCCCAGGTAGCACAGATACGCAGTATTTT. Its protein product is CASSLTPGSTDTQYF.

The chain uses TRBV29-1 and TRBJ2-7, with 8 bases matching TRBD1. The CDR3 is 16 amino acids. The V and J ends lost 1 base and 0 bases, in that order; junction bases with no gene match: 8. CDR1 is SQVTM and CDR2 is ANQGSEA in the germline V gene. The chain's CDR3 is CSVEGGRDRSSYEQYF. The DNA of the CDR3 is TGCAGCGTTGAAGGGGGCAGGGACAGGAGCTCCTACGAGCAGTACTTC.

This clonotype was recorded a few times. V is TRBV6-6 and J is TRBJ2-5; maybe TRBD1 (6 bases). The V and J ends lost 6 bases and 3 bases respectively, with 11 bases between them. This CDR3 spans 13 amino acids. Germline V gene data show CDR1 as MNHNY and CDR2 as SVGAGI (reference sequence). CDR3 region: CASRQGREETQYF. In DNA form, the CDR3 reads TGTGCCAGCAGACAGGGCCGCGAAGAGACCCAGTACTTC.

V is TRBV5-5 and J is TRBJ1-2; D remains ambiguous. Trimming shortened V by 3 bases and J by 4 bases, and 10 bases separated the two germline ends. Germline-derived CDR1 and CDR2 are SGHKS and YYEKEE (reference sequence). This CDR3 is built from 13 residues. The CDR3 bases are TGTGCCAGCAGCTCGGACGGACCCTATGGCTACACCTTC. This encodes CASSSDGPYGYTF.

The chain joins TRBV27 to TRBJ2-7, with TRBD2 as a possible D gene (6 bases). Germline V gene lookup returns CDR1 MNHEY and CDR2 SMNVEV (reference sequence). The CDR3 extends over 15 amino acids. V was cut by 6 bases and J by 1 base, with 16 bases left in between. The CDR3 DNA reads TGTGCCAGCAGAAATACGGGGGTAGGGTCCTACGAGCAGTACTTC. Translated, it gives CASRNTGVGSYEQYF.

V usage is TRBV20-1 and J usage is TRBJ1-2; possibly TRBD1 for D (5 bases). Germline lookup yields CDR1 DFQATT and CDR2 SNEGSKA (reference sequence). V lost 1 base to trimming and J lost 7 bases, with 10 bases between them. CDR3 size: 12 residues. The chain's CDR3 is CSARAGQAGYTF. The CDR3 bases are TGCAGTGCTAGAGCCGGACAAGCTGGCTACACCTTC.